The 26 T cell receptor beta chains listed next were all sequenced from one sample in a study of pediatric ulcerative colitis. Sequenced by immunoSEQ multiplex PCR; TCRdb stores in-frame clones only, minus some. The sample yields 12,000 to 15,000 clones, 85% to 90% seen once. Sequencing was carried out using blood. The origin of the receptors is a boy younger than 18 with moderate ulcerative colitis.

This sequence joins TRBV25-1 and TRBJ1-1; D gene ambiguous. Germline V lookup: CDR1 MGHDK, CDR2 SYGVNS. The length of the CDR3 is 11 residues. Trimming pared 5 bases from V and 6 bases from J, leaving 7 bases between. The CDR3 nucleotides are TGTGCCAGCAGTCGCAGCGCTGAAGCTTTCTTT. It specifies CASSRSAEAFF. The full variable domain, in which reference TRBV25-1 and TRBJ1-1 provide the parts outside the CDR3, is EADIYQTPRYLVIGTGKKITLECSQTMGHDKMYWYQQDPGMELHLIHYSYGVNSTEKGDLSSESTVSRIRTEHFPLTLESARPSHTSQYLCASSRSAEAFFGQGTRLTVV.

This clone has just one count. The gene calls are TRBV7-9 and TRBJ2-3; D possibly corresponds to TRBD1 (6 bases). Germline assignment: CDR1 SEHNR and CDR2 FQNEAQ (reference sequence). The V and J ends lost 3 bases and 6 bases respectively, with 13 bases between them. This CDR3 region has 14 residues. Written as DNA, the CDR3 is TGTGCCAGCAGCTTCCCGCAGGGGCAGGATACGCAGTATTTT. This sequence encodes CASSFPQGQDTQYF. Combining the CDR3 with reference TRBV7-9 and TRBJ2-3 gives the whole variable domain DTGVSQNPRHKITKRGQNVTFRCDPISEHNRLYWYRQTLGQGPEFLTYFQNEAQLEKSRLLSDRFSAERPKGSFSTLEIQRTEQGDSAMYLCASSFPQGQDTQYFGPGTRLTVL.

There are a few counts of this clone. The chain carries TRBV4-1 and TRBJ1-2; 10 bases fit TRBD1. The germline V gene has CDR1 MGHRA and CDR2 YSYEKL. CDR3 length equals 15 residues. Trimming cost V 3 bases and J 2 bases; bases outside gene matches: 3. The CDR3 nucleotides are TGCGCCAGCAGCCACCCGGGACAGGGGAACTATGGCTACACCTTC. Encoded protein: CASSHPGQGNYGYTF.

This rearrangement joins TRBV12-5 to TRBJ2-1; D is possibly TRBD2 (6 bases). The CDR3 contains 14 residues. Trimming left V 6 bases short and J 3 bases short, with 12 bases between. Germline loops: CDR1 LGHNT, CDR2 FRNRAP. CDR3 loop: CASGELAVYNEQFF. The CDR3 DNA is TGTGCTAGTGGGGAATTAGCGGTCTACAATGAGCAGTTCTTC.

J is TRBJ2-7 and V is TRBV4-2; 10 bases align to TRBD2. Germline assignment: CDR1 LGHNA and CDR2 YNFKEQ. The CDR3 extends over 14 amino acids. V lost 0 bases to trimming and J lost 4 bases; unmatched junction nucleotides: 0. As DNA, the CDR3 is TGTGCCAGCAGCCAAGATAGCGGGAGGTACGAGCAGTACTTC. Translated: CASSQDSGRYEQYF.

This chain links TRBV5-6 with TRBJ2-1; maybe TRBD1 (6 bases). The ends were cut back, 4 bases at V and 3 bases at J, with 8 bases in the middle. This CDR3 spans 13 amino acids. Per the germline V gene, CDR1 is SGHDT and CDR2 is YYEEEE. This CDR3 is CASSQGGYNEQFF. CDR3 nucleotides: TGTGCCAGCAGCCAAGGGGGCTACAATGAGCAGTTCTTC.

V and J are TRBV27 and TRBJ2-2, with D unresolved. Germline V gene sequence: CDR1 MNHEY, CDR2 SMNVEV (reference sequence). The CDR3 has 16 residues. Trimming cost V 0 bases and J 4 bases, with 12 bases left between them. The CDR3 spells CASSLSSPRFTGELFF. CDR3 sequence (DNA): TGTGCCAGCAGTTTATCTTCCCCCCGTTTCACCGGGGAGCTGTTTTTT.

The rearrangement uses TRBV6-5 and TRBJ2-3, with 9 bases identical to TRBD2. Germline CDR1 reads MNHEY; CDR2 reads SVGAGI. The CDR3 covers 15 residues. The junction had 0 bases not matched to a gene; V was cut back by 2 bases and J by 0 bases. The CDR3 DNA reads TGTGCCAGCAGTTACACTAGCGGGAGCACAGATACGCAGTATTTT. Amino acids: CASSYTSGSTDTQYF.

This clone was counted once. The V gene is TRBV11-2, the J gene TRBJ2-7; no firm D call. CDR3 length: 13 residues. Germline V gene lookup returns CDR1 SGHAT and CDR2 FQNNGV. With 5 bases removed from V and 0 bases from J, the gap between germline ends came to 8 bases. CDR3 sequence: CASSPRSSYEQYF. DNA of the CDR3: TGTGCCAGCAGCCCCCGCAGCTCCTACGAGCAGTACTTC.

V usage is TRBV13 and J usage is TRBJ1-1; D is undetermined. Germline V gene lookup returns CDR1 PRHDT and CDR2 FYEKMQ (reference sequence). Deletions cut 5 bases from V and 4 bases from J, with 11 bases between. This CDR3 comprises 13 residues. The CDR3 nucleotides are TGTGCCAGCAGCCTAGCCAAGGGCACTGAAGCTTTCTTT. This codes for CASSLAKGTEAFF. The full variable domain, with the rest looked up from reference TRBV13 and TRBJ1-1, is AAGVIQSPRHLIKEKRETATLKCYPIPRHDTVYWYQQGPGQDPQFLISFYEKMQSDKGSIPDRFSAQQFSDYHSELNMSSLELGDSALYFCASSLAKGTEAFFGQGTRLTVV.

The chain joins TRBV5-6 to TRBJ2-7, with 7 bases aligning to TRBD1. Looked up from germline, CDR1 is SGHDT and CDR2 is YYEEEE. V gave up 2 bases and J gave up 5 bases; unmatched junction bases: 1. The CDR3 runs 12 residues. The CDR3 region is CASSLTGDEQYF. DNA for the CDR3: TGTGCCAGCAGCTTAACAGGGGACGAGCAGTACTTC.

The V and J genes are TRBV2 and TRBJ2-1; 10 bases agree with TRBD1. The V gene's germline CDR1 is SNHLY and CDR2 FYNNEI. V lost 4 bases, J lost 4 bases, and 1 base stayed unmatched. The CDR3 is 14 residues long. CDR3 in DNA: TGTGCCAGCAGTGCGGGACAGGGGTACAATGAGCAGTTCTTC. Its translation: CASSAGQGYNEQFF.

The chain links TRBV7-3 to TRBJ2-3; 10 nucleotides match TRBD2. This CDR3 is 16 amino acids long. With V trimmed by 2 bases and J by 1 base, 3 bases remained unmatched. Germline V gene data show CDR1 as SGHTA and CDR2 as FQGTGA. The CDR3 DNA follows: TGTGCCAGCAGCTTACTCGGACTAGCGGGCACAGATACGCAGTATTTT. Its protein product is CASSLLGLAGTDTQYF.

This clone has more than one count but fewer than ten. Here the CDR3 reads CASSRGRGITNQPQHF. CDR3 DNA: TGCGCCAGCAGCCGCGGAAGAGGGATTACCAATCAGCCCCAGCATTTT. V is TRBV4-1 and J is TRBJ1-5; D gene uncertain. The CDR3 loop spans 16 amino acids. Trimming left V 4 bases short and J 3 bases short, with 16 bases between. CDR1 is MGHRA, CDR2 YSYEKL, per germline.

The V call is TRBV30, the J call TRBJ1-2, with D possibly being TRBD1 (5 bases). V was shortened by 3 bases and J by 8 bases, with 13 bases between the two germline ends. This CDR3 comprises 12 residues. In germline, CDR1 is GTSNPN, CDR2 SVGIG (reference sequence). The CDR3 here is CAWSPGTTGYTF. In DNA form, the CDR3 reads TGTGCCTGGAGCCCCGGGACCACGGGCTACACCTTC. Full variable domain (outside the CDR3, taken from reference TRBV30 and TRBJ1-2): SQTIHQWPATLVQPVGSPLSLECTVEGTSNPNLYWYRQAAGRGLQLLFYSVGIGQISSEVPQNLSASRPQDRQFILSSKKLLLSDSGFYLCAWSPGTTGYTFGSGTRLTVV.

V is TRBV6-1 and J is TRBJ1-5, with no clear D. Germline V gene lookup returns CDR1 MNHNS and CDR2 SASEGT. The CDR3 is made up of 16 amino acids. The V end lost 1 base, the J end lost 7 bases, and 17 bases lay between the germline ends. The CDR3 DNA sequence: TGTGCCAGCAGTGAAGTCCTTTCGGGGATCTGGCAGCCCCAGCATTTT. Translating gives CASSEVLSGIWQPQHF.

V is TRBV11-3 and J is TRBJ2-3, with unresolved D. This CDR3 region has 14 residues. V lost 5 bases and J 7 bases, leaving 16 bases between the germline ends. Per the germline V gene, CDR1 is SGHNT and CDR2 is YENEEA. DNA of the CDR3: TGTGCCAGCAGCGCCCTTTTGATCGGGCATACGCAGTATTTT. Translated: CASSALLIGHTQYF.

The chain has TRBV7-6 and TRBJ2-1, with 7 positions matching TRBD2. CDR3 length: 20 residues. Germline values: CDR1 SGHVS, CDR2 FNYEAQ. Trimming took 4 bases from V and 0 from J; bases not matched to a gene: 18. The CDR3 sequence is CASSSFQRWGGSSSYNEQFF. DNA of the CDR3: TGTGCCAGCAGCTCATTCCAGAGGTGGGGAGGGTCCAGCTCCTACAATGAGCAGTTCTTC.

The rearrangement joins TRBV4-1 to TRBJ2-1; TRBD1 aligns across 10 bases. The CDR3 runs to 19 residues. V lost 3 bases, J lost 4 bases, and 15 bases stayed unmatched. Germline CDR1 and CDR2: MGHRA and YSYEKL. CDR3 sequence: CASSHSTGGDPEIYNEQFF. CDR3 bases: TGCGCCAGCAGCCACTCGACAGGGGGCGACCCCGAAATTTACAATGAGCAGTTCTTC.

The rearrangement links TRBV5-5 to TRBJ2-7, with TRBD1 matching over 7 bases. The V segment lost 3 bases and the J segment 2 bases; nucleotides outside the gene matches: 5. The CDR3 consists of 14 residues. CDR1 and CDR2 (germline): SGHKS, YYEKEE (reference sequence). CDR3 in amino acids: CASSSADRTYEQYF. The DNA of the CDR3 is TGTGCCAGCAGCTCTGCGGACAGGACCTACGAGCAGTACTTC.

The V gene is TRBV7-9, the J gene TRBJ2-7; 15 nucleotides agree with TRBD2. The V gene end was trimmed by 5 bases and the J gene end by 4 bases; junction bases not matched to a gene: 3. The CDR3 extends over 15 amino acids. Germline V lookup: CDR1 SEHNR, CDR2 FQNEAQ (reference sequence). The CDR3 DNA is TGTGCCAGCAGCGACGGGACTAGCGGGAGGTACGAGCAGTACTTC. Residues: CASSDGTSGRYEQYF.

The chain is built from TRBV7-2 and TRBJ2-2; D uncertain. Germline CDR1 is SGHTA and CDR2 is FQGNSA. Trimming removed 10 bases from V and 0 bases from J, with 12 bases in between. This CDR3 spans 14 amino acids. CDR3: CATQVGANTGELFF. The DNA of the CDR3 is TGTGCCACCCAGGTGGGCGCGAACACCGGGGAGCTGTTTTTT.

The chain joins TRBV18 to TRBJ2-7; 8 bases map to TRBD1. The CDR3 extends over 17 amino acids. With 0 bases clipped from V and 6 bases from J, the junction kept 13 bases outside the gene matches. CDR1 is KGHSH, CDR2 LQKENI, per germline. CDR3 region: CASSPPNYSQGAIEQYF. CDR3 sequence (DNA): TGTGCCAGCTCACCACCAAATTATTCTCAGGGGGCGATCGAGCAGTACTTC. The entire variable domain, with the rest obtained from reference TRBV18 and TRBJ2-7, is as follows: NAGVMQNPRHLVRRRGQEARLRCSPMKGHSHVYWYRQLPEEGLKFMVYLQKENIIDESGMPKERFSAEFPKEGPSILRIQQVVRGDSAAYFCASSPPNYSQGAIEQYFGPGTRLTVT.

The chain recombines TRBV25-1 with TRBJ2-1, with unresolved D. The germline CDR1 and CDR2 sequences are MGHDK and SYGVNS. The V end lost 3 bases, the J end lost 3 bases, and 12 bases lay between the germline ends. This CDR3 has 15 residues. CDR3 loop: CASSEVGDFYNEQFF. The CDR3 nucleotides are TGTGCCAGCAGTGAGGTTGGCGACTTCTACAATGAGCAGTTCTTC. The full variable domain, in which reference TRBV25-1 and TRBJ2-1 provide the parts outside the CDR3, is EADIYQTPRYLVIGTGKKITLECSQTMGHDKMYWYQQDPGMELHLIHYSYGVNSTEKGDLSSESTVSRIRTEHFPLTLESARPSHTSQYLCASSEVGDFYNEQFFGPGTRLTVL.

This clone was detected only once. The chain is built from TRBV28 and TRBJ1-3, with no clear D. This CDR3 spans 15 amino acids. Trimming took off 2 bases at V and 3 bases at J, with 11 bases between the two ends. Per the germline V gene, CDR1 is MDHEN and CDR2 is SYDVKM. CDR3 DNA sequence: TGTGCCAGCAGTTTACCTCTGGGGTATGGAAACACCATATATTTT. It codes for CASSLPLGYGNTIYF. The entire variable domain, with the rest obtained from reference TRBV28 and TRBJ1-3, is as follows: DVKVTQSSRYLVKRTGEKVFLECVQDMDHENMFWYRQDPGLGLRLIYFSYDVKMKEKGDIPEGYSVSREKKERFSLILESASTNQTSMYLCASSLPLGYGNTIYFGEGSWLTVV.

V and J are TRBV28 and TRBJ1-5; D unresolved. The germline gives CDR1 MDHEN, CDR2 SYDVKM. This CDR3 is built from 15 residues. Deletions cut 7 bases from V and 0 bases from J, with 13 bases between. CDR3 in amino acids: CASIGWLGSNQPQHF. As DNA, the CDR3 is TGTGCCAGCATAGGATGGCTCGGTAGCAATCAGCCCCAGCATTTT. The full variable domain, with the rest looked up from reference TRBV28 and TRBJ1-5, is DVKVTQSSRYLVKRTGEKVFLECVQDMDHENMFWYRQDPGLGLRLIYFSYDVKMKEKGDIPEGYSVSREKKERFSLILESASTNQTSMYLCASIGWLGSNQPQHFGDGTRLSIL.